The text below deals with one T cell receptor beta chain. Its binding antigen is unknown. No base quality values were provided; no much bigger clone lies one nucleotide off. Tumor samples were collected prior to definitive surgery or chemotherapy. Genomic DNA was extracted by the MD Anderson Biospecimen Extraction Resource, and TCR sequencing was done by the MD Anderson Cancer Genomics Laboratory. The data stem from a study of high-grade serous ovarian cancer treatment subgroups (dated by TCRdb to the early 2020s). Some background on the complete study: On average, sequencing produced roughly 14,000 reads and 6,500 to 7,500 unique TCR beta rearrangements for each sample. The study examined TCR beta repertoires in high-grade serous ovarian cancer patients who were grouped under a laparoscopic triage algorithm by complete gross resection or by neoadjuvant chemotherapy response. A cohort of roughly 30 patients was included: around ten with no residual disease after primary surgery (R0), around ten who were excellent NACT responders, and around ten who were poor NACT responders. One primary tumor sample and two metastatic tumor samples were contributed by each patient, so that some 83 samples were obtained in total.

The 80 to 95 tumor samples were subjected to high-throughput TCR profiling using ImmunoSEQ. As for the authors' bioinformatics: The repertoire diversity metrics included richness (unique productive sequences), clonality, evenness and relatedness, and the Bhattacharyya coefficient was used to measure similarity between samples. A sensitivity analysis excluded TCRs with fewer than two reads and gave consistent conclusions. The table comes from immuneACCESS by way of TCRdb, which keeps in-frame sequences with V and J called. Part of the clones is missing from these tables; in studies checked, under half for an unresolved V gene and the rest for unknown reasons. V and J calls and clone size are given by that table; D and trimming were obtained from the DNA. Recorded for this sample are 4,500 to 6,000 clones; approximately 71% of them occurred a single time. Of the sample, 15% to 20% falls within the top ten clones.

CDR1 GTSNPN and CDR2 SVGIG are derived from the germline V gene (reference sequence). V is reduced by 4 bases and J by 1 base, leaving a spacing of 4 bases between them. The cysteine opens and the phenylalanine closes a CDR3 of 11 amino acids. Solely the CDR3 DNA is kept, with 33 bases framed from the first base. Study-level results and caveats: Repertoire similarity between tumors of the same patient ranged about 0.095 to 0.79, whereas almost no similarity was seen between different patients. TCR repertoire analyses focused on CDR3; CDR1 and CDR2 were not analyzed. Bulk tumor TCR sequencing lacked spatial information, limiting insight into HGSC tumor complexity and diversity. TCR clonal relatedness was found to be positively correlated with neoantigen level and, by trend, with copy number variation and mutation load derived from whole-genome sequencing.

The specimen was tumor tissue. The sequence links TRBV30 to TRBJ1-2; no confident D gene assignment can be made. This TCR was sampled from a human donor with high-grade serous ovarian cancer. The DNA is as follows: TGTGCCTGGATTCTTAACTATGGCTACACCTTC. It is translated as CAWILNYGYTF. The CDR3, completed at both ends by the reference TRBV30 and TRBJ1-2 genes, gives the full variable domain SQTIHQWPATLVQPVGSPLSLECTVEGTSNPNLYWYRQAAGRGLQLLFYSVGIGQISSEVPQNLSASRPQDRQFILSSKKLLLSDSGFYLCAWILNYGYTFGSGTRLTVV.